This T cell receptor (beta chain) was recorded in a study of technical replicates of blood from a few donors (dated by TCRdb to 2017 to 2019). A word on this clone: The antigen this receptor binds is unknown. Base-call qualities are not available, and no considerably larger clone is one nucleotide away.

Libraries were made using the immunoSEQ multiplex PCR assay. Held by TCRdb, this immuneACCESS table contains in-frame sequences only and omits some clones. Under half of the omission traces to an unresolved V gene where checked; the cause of the rest is unknown. Within this sample are tens of thousands of clones, with 95% to 96% of them counted one time only. 0.39% of the sample goes to the ten largest clones. The clonotype was recovered from a human donor in good health. Sequenced input: T cells isolated from PBMCs.

The CDR3 region reads CASSLVGQVYEQYF. The DNA is TGTGCCAGCAGCTTAGTAGGACAAGTCTACGAGCAGTACTTC. The rearrangement combines TRBV11-3 with TRBJ2-7; the D gene is perhaps TRBD1, from 5 matching bases. The CDR3 measures 14 amino acids from cysteine to phenylalanine. The read is trimmed to its CDR3 DNA, 42 bases read in frame from base 1. The CDR1 and CDR2 encoded by the germline V gene are SGHNT and YENEEA. V gives up 1 base and J gives up 3 bases, and the segment between their germline ends measures 10 bases.